Included here is one T cell receptor (beta chain) sequence, with context. Its antigen is unidentified. Any history of autoimmune disease or systemic immunosuppression disqualified patients. The data stem from a study of OX40 agonist ivuxolimab in advanced cancers. Study-wide results and limits: Also present in some nonresponders was a low level of normalized T-cell clonal expansion.

The protocol was immunoSEQ multiplex PCR, while the TCRdb copy is restricted to in-frame clones and leaves out a portion. The data hold around 92,000 clones, with around 84% observed a single time. V lost 3 bases to trimming and J lost 4 bases; unmatched junction nucleotides: 12. Germline-derived CDR1 and CDR2 are KGHSH and LQKENI. CDR3 length equals 16 residues. The gene calls are TRBV18 and TRBJ2-7, with TRBD1 matching over 7 bases. The clonotype originates from an adult with an advanced solid tumor such as melanoma, head and neck, liver or kidney cancer. The material was CD4+ or CD8+ T cells sorted from blood, obtained in a trial of the OX40 agonist ivuxolimab. The CDR3 region has the DNA TGTGCCAGCTCACCGGACGCGACAGGGAATGCTTACGAGCAGTACTTC. This codes for CASSPDATGNAYEQYF.